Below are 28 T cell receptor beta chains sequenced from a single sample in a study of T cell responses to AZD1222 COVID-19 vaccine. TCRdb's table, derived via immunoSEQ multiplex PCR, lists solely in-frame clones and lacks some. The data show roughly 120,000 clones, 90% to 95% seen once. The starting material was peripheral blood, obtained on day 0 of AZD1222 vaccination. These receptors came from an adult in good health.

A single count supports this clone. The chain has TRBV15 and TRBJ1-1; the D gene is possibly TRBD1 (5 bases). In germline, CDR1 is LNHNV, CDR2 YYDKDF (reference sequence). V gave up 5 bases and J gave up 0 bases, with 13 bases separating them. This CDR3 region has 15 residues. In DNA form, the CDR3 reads TGTGCCACCAGCTCTAGGGGTACCTTGAACACTGAAGCTTTCTTT. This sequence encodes CATSSRGTLNTEAFF.

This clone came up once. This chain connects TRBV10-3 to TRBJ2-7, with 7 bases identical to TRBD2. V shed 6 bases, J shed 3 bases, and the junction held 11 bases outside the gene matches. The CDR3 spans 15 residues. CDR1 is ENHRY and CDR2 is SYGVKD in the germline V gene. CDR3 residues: CAIRPGREKVYEQYF. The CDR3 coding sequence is TGTGCCATCAGACCCGGGCGGGAGAAGGTCTACGAGCAGTACTTC.

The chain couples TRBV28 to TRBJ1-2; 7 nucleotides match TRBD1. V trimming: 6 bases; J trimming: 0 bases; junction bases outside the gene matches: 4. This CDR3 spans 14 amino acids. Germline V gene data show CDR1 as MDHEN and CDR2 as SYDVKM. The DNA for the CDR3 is TGTGCCAGCAGCCAGACAGGGCCTAACTATGGCTACACCTTC. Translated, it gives CASSQTGPNYGYTF.

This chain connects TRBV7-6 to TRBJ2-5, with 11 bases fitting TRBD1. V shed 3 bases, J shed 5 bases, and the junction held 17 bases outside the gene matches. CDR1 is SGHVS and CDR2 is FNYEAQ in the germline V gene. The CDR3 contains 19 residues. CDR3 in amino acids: CASSLRGYTGQGARETQYF. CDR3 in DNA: TGTGCCAGCAGCTTGAGGGGGTACACTGGACAGGGGGCAAGGGAGACCCAGTACTTC.

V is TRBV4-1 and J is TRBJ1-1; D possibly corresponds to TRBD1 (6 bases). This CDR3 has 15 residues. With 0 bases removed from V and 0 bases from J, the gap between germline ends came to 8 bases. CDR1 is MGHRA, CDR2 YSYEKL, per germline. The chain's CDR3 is CASSQEGTLNTEAFF. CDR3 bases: TGCGCCAGCAGCCAAGAGGGGACATTGAACACTGAAGCTTTCTTT.

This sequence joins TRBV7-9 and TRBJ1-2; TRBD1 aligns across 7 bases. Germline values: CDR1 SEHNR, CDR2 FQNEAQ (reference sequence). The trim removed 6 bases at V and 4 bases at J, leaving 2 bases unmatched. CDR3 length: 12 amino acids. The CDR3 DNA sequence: TGTGCCAGCAGTCGGGACAGCTATGGCTACACCTTC. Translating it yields CASSRDSYGYTF.

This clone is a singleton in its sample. The CDR3 protein is CASSLGGRLAFDEQFF. CDR3 DNA: TGTGCCAGCAGCTTAGGTGGGAGACTTGCCTTCGATGAGCAGTTCTTC. The chain combines TRBV11-3 with TRBJ2-1; the D gene is possibly TRBD2 (5 bases). Trimming cost V 1 base and J 8 bases, with 18 bases left between them. Per the germline V gene, CDR1 is SGHNT and CDR2 is YENEEA. The CDR3 extends over 16 amino acids.

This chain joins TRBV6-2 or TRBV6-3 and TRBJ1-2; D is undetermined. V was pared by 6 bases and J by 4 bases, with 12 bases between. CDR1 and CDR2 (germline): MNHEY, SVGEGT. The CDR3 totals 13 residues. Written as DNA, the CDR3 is TGTGCCAGCAGCAACCCGGTCCCCTATGGCTACACCTTC. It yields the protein CASSNPVPYGYTF.

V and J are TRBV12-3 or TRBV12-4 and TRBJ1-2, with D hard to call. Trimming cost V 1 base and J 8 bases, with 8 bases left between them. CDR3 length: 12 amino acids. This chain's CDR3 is CASSLGAGGYTF. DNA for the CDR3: TGTGCCAGCAGTTTAGGCGCAGGCGGCTACACCTTC.

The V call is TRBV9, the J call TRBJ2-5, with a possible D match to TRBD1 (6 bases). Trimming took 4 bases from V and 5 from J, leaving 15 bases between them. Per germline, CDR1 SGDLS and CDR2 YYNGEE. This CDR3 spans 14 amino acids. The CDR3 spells CASSPNRVTETQYF. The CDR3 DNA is TGTGCCAGCAGCCCTAACAGGGTCACGGAGACCCAGTACTTC. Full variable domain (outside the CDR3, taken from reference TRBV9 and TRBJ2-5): DSGVTQTPKHLITATGQRVTLRCSPRSGDLSVYWYQQSLDQGLQFLIQYYNGEERAKGNILERFSAQQFPDLHSELNLSSLELGDSALYFCASSPNRVTETQYFGPGTRLLVL.

CDR3: CASSQGQDSYGYTF. CDR3 coding DNA: TGTGCCAGCAGCCAAGGACAGGATTCCTATGGCTACACCTTC. The chain recombines TRBV4-2 with TRBJ1-2; TRBD1 is a possible D gene (6 bases). This CDR3 region has 14 residues. From germline, CDR1 is LGHNA and CDR2 YNFKEQ. Trimming shortened V by 1 base and J by 4 bases, and 10 bases separated the two germline ends.

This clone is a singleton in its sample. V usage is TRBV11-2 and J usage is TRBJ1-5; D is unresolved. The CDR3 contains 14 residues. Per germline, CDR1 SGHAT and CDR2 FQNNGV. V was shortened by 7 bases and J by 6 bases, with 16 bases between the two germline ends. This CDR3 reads CASTLLRTVQPQHF. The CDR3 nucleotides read TGTGCCAGCACTCTACTTAGAACGGTTCAGCCCCAGCATTTT.

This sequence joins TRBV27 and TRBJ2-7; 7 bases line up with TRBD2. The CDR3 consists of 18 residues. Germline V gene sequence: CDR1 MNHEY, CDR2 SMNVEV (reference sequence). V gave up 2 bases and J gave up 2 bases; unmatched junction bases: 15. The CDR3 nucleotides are TGTGCCAGCAGTTTAAGGTGGGGGGGACTAAGTCTCCCCTACGAGCAGTACTTC. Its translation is CASSLRWGGLSLPYEQYF.

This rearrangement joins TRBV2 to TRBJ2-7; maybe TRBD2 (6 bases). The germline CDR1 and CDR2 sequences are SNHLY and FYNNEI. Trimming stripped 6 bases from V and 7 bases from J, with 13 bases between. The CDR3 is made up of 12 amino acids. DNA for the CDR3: TGTGCCAGCAGCTGGGGGACTGGGGAGCAGTACTTC. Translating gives CASSWGTGEQYF.

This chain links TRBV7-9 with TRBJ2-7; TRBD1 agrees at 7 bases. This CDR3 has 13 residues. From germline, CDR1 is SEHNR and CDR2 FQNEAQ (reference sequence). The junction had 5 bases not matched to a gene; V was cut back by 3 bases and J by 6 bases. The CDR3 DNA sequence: TGTGCCAGCAGCTTTCAGGGGGAAGGCGAGCAGTACTTC. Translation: CASSFQGEGEQYF.

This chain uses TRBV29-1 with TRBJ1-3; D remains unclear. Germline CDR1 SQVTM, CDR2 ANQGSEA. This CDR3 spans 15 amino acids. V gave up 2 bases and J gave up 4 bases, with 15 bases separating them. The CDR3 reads CSVEFGRGEGNTIYF. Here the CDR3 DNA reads TGCAGCGTTGAATTTGGGCGAGGCGAAGGAAACACCATATATTTT.

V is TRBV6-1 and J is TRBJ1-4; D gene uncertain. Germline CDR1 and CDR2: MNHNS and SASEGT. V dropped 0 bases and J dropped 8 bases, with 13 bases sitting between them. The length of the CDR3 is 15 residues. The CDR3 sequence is CASSEAWGAGEKLFF. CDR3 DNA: TGTGCCAGCAGTGAAGCGTGGGGTGCGGGAGAAAAACTGTTTTTT.

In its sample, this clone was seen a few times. CDR3 in amino acids: CASSLTDRAHNEQFF. The CDR3 nucleotides are TGTGCCAGCAGCTTAACCGACCGGGCCCACAATGAGCAGTTCTTC. The chain joins TRBV7-3 to TRBJ2-1, with D unclear. V lost 0 bases to trimming and J lost 5 bases, with 11 bases between them. Germline CDR1 and CDR2: SGHTA and FQGTGA. The CDR3 contains 15 residues.

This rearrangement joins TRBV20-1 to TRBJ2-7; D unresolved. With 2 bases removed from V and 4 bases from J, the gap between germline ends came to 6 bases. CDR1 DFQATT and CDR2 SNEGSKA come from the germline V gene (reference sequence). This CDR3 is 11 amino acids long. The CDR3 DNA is TGCAGTGCTAGAATGGGGTACGAGCAGTACTTC. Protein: CSARMGYEQYF.

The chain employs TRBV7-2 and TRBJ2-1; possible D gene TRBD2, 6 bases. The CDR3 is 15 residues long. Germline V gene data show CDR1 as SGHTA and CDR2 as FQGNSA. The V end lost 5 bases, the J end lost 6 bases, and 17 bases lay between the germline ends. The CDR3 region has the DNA TGTGCCAGCAGCAGAACCGGGGGAAGTTCCAATGAGCAGTTCTTC. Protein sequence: CASSRTGGSSNEQFF.

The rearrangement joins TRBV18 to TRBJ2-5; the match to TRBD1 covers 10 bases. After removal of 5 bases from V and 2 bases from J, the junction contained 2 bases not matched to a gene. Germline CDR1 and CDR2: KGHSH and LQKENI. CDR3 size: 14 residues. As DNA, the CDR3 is TGTGCCAGCTCAAAGGACAGGGGGCAAGAGACCCAGTACTTC. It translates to CASSKDRGQETQYF.

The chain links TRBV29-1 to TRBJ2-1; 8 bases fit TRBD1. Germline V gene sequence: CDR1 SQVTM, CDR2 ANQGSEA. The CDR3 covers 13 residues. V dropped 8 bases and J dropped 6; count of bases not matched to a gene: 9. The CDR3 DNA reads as TGCAGCTTCGCCACCACAGGGGGCAATGAGCAGTTCTTC. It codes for CSFATTGGNEQFF.

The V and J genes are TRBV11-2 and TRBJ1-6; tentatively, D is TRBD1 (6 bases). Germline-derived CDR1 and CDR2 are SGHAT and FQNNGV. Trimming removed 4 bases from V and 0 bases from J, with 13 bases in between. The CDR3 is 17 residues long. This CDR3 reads CASSWGQESSYNSPLHF. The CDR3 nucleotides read TGTGCCAGCAGCTGGGGACAAGAGAGCTCCTATAATTCACCCCTCCACTTT.

The CDR3 sequence: CASSSLVGGSEADTQYF. The CDR3 region has the DNA TGTGCCAGTAGTTCATTGGTAGGCGGGAGTGAGGCAGATACGCAGTATTTT. The chain combines TRBV19 with TRBJ2-3; 7 bases are a match to TRBD2. CDR1 is LNHDA, CDR2 SQIVND, per germline (reference sequence). The CDR3 has 17 amino acids. J gave up 4 bases and V 5 bases, and 15 bases lay outside the gene matches.

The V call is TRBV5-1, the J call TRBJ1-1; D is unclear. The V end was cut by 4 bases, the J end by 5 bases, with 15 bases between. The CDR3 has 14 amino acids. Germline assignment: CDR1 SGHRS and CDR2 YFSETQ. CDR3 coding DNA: TGCGCCAGCAGCCTTCAGCCTCCCGGGACTGAAGCTTTCTTT. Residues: CASSLQPPGTEAFF.

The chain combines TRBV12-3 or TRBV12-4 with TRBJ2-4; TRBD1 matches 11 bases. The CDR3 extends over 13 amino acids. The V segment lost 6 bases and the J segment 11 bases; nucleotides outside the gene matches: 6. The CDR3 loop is CASSGTGGFFQYF. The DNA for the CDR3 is TGTGCCAGCAGCGGGACAGGGGGGTTCTTTCAGTACTTC.

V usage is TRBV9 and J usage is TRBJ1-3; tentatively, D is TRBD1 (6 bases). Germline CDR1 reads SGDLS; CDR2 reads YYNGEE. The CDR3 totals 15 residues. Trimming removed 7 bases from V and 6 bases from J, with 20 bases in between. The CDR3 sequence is CASAWGLGAQNTIYF. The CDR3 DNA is TGTGCCAGCGCCTGGGGGCTGGGGGCCCAAAACACCATATATTTT.

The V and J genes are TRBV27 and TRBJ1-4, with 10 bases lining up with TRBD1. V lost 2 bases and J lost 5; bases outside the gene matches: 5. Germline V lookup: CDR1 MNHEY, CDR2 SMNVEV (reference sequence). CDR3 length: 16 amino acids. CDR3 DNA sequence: TGTGCCAGCAGTTTACACCGGGACAGGGGAAATGAAAAACTGTTTTTT. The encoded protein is CASSLHRDRGNEKLFF.